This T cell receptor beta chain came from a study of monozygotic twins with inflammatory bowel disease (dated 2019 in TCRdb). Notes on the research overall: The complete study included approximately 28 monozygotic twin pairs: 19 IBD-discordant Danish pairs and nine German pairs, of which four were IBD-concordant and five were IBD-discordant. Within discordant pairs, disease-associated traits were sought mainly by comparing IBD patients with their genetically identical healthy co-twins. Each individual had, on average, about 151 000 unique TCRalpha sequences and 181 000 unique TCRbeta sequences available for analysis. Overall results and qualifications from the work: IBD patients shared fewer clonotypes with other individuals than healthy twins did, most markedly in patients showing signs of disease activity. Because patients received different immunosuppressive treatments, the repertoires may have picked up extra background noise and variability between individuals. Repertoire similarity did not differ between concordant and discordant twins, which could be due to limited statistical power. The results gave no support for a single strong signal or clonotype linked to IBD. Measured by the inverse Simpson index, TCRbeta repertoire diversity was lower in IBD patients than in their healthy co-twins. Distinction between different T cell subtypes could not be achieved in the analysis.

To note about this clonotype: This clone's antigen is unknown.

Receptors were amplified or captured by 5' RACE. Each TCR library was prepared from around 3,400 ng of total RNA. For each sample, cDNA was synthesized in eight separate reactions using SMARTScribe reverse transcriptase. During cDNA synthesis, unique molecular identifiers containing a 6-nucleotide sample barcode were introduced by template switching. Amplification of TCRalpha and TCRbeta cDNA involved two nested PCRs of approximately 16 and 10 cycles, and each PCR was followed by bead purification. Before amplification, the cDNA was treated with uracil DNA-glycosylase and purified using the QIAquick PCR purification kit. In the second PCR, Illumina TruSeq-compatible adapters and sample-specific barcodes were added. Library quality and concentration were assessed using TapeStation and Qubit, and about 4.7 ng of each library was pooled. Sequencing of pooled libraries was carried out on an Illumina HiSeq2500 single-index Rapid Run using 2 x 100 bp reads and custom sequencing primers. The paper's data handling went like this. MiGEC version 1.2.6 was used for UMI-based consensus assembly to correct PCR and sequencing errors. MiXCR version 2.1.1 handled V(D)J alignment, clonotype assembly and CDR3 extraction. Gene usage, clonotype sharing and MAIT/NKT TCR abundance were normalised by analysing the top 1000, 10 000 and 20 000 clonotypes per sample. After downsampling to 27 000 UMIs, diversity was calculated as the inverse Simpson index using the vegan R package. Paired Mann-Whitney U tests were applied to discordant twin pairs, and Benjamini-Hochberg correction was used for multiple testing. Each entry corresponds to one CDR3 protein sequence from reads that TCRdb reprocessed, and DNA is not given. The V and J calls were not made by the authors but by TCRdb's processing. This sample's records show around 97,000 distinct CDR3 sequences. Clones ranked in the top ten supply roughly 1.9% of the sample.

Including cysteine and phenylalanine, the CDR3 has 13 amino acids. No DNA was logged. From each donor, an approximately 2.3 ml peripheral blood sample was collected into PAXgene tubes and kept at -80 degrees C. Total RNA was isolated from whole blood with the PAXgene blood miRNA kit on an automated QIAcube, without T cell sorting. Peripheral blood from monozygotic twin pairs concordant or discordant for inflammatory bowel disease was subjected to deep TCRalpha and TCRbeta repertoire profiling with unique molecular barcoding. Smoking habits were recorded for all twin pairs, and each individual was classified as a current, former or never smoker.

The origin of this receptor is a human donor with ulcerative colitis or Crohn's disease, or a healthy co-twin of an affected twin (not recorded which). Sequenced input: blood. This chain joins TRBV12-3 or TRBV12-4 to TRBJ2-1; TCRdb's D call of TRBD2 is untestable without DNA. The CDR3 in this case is CATSGLTPNEQFF.